The 12 T cell receptor beta chains below were found in one sample sequenced in a study of cytomegalovirus exposure and HLA in healthy donors. Vbeta (60) and Jbeta (13) primers were used in the PCR. Assay used: immunoSEQ multiplex PCR; TCRdb lists only in-frame clones, some missing. The table records roughly 120,000 clones, about three quarters of them present only once. Sequencing input: PBMCs. All receptors derive from a woman aged 55-69 years in good health and CMV-seropositive.

This chain connects TRBV6-6 to TRBJ1-3; 7 positions match TRBD1. J gave up 0 bases and V 0 bases, and 2 bases lay outside the gene matches. This CDR3 is 16 amino acids long. Germline V lookup: CDR1 MNHNY, CDR2 SVGAGI (reference sequence). For the CDR3, the DNA is TGTGCCAGCAGTTACTCCAGACAGGGCTCTGGAAACACCATATATTTT. Its protein product is CASSYSRQGSGNTIYF.

The genes are TRBV6-5 and TRBJ1-6; D may be TRBD1 (5 bases). CDR3 length: 14 residues. Trimming took off 5 bases at V and 5 bases at J, with 10 bases between the two ends. CDR1 is MNHEY, CDR2 SVGAGI, per germline. DNA of the CDR3: TGTGCCAGCAGTCCGGACACCAATAATTCACCCCTCCACTTT. Its protein is CASSPDTNNSPLHF.

This clone occurred a few times. The chain carries TRBV4-3 and TRBJ2-2; possible D gene TRBD1, 5 bases. The germline V gene encodes CDR1 LGHNA and CDR2 YSLEER. V was pared by 2 bases and J by 3 bases, with 16 bases between. This CDR3 is 17 amino acids long. The CDR3 spells CASSQPTAGSYTGELFF. CDR3 nucleotide sequence: TGCGCCAGCAGCCAACCCACTGCAGGGTCATACACCGGGGAGCTGTTTTTT.

The chain links TRBV5-8 to TRBJ2-3, with D perhaps TRBD2 (7 bases). The ends were cut back, 0 bases at V and 4 bases at J, with 15 bases in the middle. There are 16 residues in the CDR3. The germline V gene encodes CDR1 SGHTS and CDR2 YDEGEE. CDR3 DNA: TGTGCCAGCAGCTTGGCCTGGGGGGGCCAGGCAGATACGCAGTATTTT. Its translation is CASSLAWGGQADTQYF.

This clone has only a few counts. This rearrangement joins TRBV18 to TRBJ2-1; 7 nucleotides match TRBD1. Germline assignment: CDR1 KGHSH and CDR2 LQKENI. Losses at the gene ends were 0 bases for V and 8 bases for J; bases not matched to a gene: 10. The CDR3 runs 16 residues. The CDR3 coding sequence is TGTGCCAGCTCACCACCGAATAGCGTCCAGGGGGATGAGCAGTTCTTC. Protein product: CASSPPNSVQGDEQFF. The variable domain in full, with the rest retrieved from reference TRBV18 and TRBJ2-1, is NAGVMQNPRHLVRRRGQEARLRCSPMKGHSHVYWYRQLPEEGLKFMVYLQKENIIDESGMPKERFSAEFPKEGPSILRIQQVVRGDSAAYFCASSPPNSVQGDEQFFGPGTRLTVL.

The chain links TRBV28 to TRBJ2-7; TRBD2 matches 9 bases. The CDR3 is 15 amino acids. Germline V gene lookup returns CDR1 MDHEN and CDR2 SYDVKM. V shed 4 bases and J 2 bases; nucleotides not matched to a gene: 6. In DNA form, the CDR3 reads TGTGCCAGCAGTTCACCTAGCGGGATTGCCTACGAGCAGTACTTC. It yields the protein CASSSPSGIAYEQYF.

This clone was seen a few times. The V gene is TRBV19, the J gene TRBJ2-7; TRBD2 matches at 10 bases. Germline loops: CDR1 LNHDA, CDR2 SQIVND (reference sequence). The CDR3 covers 18 residues. V shed 3 bases, J shed 0 bases, and the junction held 11 bases outside the gene matches. CDR3 protein: CASSMGSSGRATSYEQYF. The DNA for the CDR3 is TGTGCCAGTAGTATGGGGTCCAGCGGGAGGGCCACCTCCTACGAGCAGTACTTC.

This clone has a handful of counts. V gene TRBV5-6 combines with J gene TRBJ1-1; D may be TRBD1 (5 bases). Trimming took off 1 base at V and 5 bases at J, with 6 bases between the two ends. CDR1 and CDR2 from the germline V gene are SGHDT and YYEEEE. The CDR3 runs 12 residues. CDR3 sequence: CASSLRGTEAFF. CDR3 in DNA: TGTGCCAGCAGCTTGAGGGGTACTGAAGCTTTCTTT.

The CDR3 DNA follows: TGTGCCAGCAGCATCGCTAGCGGGGGTCCTGGGACCCAGTACTTC. It encodes CASSIASGGPGTQYF. The genes are TRBV7-9 and TRBJ2-5; 10 bases are a match to TRBD2. This CDR3 contains 15 residues. Germline V gives CDR1 SEHNR, CDR2 FQNEAQ (reference sequence). With 5 bases clipped from V and 7 bases from J, the junction kept 10 bases outside the gene matches.

The chain couples TRBV15 to TRBJ2-7, with a possible D match to TRBD1 (6 bases). The length of the CDR3 is 14 residues. Germline-derived CDR1 and CDR2 are LNHNV and YYDKDF (reference sequence). Trimming cost V 1 base and J 7 bases, with 14 bases left between them. CDR3 region: CATSRGQGLEEQYF. The CDR3 DNA reads as TGTGCCACCAGCAGAGGTCAGGGGCTGGAGGAGCAGTACTTC.

The J gene is TRBJ1-2, the V gene TRBV4-1; D ambiguous. Trimming took off 2 bases at V and 1 base at J, with 5 bases between the two ends. Germline loops: CDR1 MGHRA, CDR2 YSYEKL. This CDR3 has 13 amino acids. CDR3 amino acids: CASSQPFNYGYTF. DNA of the CDR3: TGCGCCAGCAGCCAACCTTTTAACTATGGCTACACCTTC.

This clone appeared a single time. The V call is TRBV7-2, the J call TRBJ1-6, with D unresolved. The CDR3 runs 14 residues. Germline-derived CDR1 and CDR2 are SGHTA and FQGNSA. V lost 2 bases, J lost 7 bases, and 9 bases lay in between. The CDR3 DNA reads TGTGCCAGCAGCTTAAACTATGGGAATTCACCCCTCCACTTT. As protein: CASSLNYGNSPLHF.